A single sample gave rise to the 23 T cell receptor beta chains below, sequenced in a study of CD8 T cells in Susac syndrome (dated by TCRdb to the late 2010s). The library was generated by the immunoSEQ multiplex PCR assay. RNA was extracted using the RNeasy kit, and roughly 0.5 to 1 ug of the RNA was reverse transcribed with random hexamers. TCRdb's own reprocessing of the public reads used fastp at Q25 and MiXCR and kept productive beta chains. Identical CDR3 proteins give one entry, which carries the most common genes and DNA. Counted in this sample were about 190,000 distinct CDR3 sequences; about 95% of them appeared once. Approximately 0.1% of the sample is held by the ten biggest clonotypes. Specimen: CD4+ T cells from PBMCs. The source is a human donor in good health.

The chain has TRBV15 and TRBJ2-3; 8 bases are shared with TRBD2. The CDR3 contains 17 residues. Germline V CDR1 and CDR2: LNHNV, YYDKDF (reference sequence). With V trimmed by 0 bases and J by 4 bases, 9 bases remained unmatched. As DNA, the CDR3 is TGTGCCACCAGCAGAGATCCGGCGGGGGGCGGTGCAGATACGCAGTATTTT. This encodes CATSRDPAGGGADTQYF.

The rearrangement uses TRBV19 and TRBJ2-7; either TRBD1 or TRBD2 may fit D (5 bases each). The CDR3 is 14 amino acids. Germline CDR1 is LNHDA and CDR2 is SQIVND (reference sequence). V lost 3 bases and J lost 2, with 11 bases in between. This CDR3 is CASSIRDAPYEQYF. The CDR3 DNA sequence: TGTGCCAGTAGTATCCGGGACGCCCCCTACGAGCAGTACTTC.

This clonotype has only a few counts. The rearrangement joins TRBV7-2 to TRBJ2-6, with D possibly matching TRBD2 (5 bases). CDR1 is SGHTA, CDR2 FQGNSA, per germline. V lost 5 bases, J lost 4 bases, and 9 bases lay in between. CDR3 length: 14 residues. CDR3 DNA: TGTGCCAGCAGCCCTTCGGGGGGGGCCAACGTCCTGACTTTC. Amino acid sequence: CASSPSGGANVLTF.

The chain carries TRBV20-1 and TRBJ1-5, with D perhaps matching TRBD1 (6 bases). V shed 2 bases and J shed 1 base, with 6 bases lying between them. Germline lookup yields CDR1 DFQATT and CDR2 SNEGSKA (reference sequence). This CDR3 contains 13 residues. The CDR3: CSARRGSNQPQHF. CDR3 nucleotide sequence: TGCAGTGCTAGAAGGGGGAGCAATCAGCCCCAGCATTTT.

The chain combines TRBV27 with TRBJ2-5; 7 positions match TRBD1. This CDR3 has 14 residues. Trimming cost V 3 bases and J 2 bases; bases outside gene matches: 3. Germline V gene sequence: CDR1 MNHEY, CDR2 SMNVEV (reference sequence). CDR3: CASSFGTAQETQYF. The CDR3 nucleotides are TGTGCCAGCAGTTTCGGGACAGCGCAAGAGACCCAGTACTTC.

The CDR3 DNA sequence: TGTGCCAGCAGCTCGGAAACCAGGGGCATTAATCAGCCCCAGCATTTT. Translating it yields CASSSETRGINQPQHF. The rearrangement joins TRBV7-2 to TRBJ1-5; tentatively, D is TRBD1 (6 bases). There are 16 residues in the CDR3. Germline values: CDR1 SGHTA, CDR2 FQGNSA. Trimming left V 4 bases short and J 4 bases short, with 17 bases between. Filled out from reference TRBV7-2 and TRBJ1-5, the complete variable domain reads GAGVSQSPSNKVTEKGKDVELRCDPISGHTALYWYRQSLGQGLEFLIYFQGNSAPDKSGLPSDRFSAERTGGSVSTLTIQRTQQEDSAVYLCASSSETRGINQPQHFGDGTRLSIL.

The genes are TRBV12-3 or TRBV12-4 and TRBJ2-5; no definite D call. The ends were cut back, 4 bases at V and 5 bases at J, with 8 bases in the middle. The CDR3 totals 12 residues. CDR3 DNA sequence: TGTGCCAGCAGTTCAGTTCCGGAGACCCAGTACTTC. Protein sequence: CASSSVPETQYF.

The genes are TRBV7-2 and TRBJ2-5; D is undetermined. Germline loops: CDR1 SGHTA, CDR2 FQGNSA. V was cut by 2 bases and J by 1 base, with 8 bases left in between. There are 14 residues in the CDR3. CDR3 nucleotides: TGTGCCAGCAGCTTAAACGGACCCCAAGAGACCCAGTACTTC. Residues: CASSLNGPQETQYF. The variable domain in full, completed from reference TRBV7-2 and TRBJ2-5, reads GAGVSQSPSNKVTEKGKDVELRCDPISGHTALYWYRQSLGQGLEFLIYFQGNSAPDKSGLPSDRFSAERTGGSVSTLTIQRTQQEDSAVYLCASSLNGPQETQYFGPGTRLLVL.

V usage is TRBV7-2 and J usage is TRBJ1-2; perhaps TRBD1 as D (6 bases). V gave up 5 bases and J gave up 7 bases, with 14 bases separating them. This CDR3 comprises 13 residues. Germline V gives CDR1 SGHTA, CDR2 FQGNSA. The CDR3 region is CASSLGRGSGYTF. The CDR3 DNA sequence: TGTGCCAGCAGCCTCGGCAGGGGCAGTGGCTACACCTTC. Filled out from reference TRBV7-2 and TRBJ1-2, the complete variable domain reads GAGVSQSPSNKVTEKGKDVELRCDPISGHTALYWYRQSLGQGLEFLIYFQGNSAPDKSGLPSDRFSAERTGGSVSTLTIQRTQQEDSAVYLCASSLGRGSGYTFGSGTRLTVV.

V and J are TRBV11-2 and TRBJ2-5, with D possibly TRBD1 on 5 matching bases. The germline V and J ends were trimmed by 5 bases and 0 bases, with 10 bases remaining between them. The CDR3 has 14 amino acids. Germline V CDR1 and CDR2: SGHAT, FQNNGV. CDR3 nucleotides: TGTGCCAGCAGCCCGCAGGGTTACCAAGAGACCCAGTACTTC. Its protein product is CASSPQGYQETQYF.

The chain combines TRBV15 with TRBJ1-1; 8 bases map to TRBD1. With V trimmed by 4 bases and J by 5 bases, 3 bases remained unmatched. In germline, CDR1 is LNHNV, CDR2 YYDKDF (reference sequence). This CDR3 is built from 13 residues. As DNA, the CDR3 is TGTGCCACCAGCACGGACAGGGTAACTGAAGCTTTCTTT. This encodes CATSTDRVTEAFF.

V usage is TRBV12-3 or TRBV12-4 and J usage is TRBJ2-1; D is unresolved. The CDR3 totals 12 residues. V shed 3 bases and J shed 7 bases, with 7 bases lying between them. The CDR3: CASSFTENEQFF. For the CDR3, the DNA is TGTGCCAGCAGTTTCACAGAGAATGAGCAGTTCTTC.

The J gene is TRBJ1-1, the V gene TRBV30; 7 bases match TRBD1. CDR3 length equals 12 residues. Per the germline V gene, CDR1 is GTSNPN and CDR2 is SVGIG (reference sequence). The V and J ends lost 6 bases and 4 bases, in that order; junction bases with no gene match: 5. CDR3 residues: CACPRGATEAFF. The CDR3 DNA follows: TGTGCCTGCCCCAGGGGGGCCACTGAAGCTTTCTTT.

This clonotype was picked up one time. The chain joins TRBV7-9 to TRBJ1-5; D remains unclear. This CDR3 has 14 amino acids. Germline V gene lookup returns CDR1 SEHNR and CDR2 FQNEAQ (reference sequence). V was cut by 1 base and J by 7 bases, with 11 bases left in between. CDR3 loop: CASSLGALVQPQHF. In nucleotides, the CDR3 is TGTGCCAGCAGCTTAGGGGCGCTGGTGCAGCCCCAGCATTTT.

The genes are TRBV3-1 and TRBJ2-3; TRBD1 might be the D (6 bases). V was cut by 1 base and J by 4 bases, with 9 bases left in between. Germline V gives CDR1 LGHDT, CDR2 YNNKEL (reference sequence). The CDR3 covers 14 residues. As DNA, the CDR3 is TGTGCCAGCAGCCAAGCCCAGGGGTCAGATACGCAGTATTTT. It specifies CASSQAQGSDTQYF.

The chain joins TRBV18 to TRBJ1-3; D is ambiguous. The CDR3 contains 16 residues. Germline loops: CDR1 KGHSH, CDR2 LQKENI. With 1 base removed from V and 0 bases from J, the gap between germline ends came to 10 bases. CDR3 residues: CASSPRQFLSGNTIYF. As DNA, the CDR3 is TGTGCCAGCTCACCACGGCAGTTTCTCTCTGGAAACACCATATATTTT.

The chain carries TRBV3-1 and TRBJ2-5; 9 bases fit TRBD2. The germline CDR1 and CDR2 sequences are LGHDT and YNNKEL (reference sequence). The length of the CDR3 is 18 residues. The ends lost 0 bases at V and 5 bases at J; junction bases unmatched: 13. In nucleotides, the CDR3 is TGTGCCAGCAGCCAAGATTGGCTAGCGGGGAATCTGTGGGAGACCCAGTACTTC. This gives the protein CASSQDWLAGNLWETQYF.

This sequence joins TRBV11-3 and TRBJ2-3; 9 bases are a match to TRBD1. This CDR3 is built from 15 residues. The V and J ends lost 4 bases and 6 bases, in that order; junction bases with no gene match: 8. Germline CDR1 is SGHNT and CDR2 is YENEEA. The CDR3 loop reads CASSYGTGRTDTQYF. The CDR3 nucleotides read TGTGCCAGCAGCTACGGGACAGGGCGTACCGATACGCAGTATTTT.

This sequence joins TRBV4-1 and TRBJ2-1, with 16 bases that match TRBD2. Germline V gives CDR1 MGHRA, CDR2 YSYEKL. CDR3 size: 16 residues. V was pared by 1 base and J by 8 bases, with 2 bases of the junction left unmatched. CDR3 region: CASSQVGTSGRDEQFF. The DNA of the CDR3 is TGCGCCAGCAGCCAAGTCGGGACTAGCGGGAGGGATGAGCAGTTCTTC.

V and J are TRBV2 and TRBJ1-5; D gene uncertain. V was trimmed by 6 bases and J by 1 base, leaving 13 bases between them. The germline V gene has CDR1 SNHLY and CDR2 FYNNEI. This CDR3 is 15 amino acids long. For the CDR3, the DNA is TGTGCCAGCAGGAGGGCAGTCGGGAGCAATCAGCCCCAGCATTTT. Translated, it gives CASRRAVGSNQPQHF.

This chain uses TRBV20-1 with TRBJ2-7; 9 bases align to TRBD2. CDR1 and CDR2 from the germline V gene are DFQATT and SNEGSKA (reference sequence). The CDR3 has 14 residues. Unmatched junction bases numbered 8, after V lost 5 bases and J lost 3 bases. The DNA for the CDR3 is TGCAGTGCTTATATAGCGGGAGATCACTACGAGCAGTACGTC. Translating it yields CSAYIAGDHYEQYV.

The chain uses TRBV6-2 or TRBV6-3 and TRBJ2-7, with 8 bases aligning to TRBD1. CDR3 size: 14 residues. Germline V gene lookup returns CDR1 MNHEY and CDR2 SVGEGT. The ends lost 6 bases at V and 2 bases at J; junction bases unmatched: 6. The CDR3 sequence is CASSVQGGTYEQYF. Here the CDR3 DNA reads TGTGCCAGCAGCGTACAGGGGGGAACCTACGAGCAGTACTTC.

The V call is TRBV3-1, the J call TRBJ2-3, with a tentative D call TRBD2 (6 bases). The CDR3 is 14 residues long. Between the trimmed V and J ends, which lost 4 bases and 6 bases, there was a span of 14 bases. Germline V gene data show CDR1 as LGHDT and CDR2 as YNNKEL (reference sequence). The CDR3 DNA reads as TGTGCCAGCAGCCCCCGCGGGGCATCGGATACGCAGTATTTT. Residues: CASSPRGASDTQYF.